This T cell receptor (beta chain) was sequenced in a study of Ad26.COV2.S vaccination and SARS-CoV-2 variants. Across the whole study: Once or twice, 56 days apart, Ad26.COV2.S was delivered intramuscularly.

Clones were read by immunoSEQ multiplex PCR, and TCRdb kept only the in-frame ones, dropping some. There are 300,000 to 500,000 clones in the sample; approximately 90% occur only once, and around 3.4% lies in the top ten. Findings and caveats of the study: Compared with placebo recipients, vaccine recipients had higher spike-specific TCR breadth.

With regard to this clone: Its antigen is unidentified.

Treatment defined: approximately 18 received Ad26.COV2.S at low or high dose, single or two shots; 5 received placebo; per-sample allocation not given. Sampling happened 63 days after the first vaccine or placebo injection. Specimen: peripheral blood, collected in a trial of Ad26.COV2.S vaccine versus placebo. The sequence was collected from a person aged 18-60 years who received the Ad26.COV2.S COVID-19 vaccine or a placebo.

The CDR3 spells CASSSPPGGKYNEQFF. Here the CDR3 DNA reads TGCGCCAGCAGCTCCCCCCCCGGGGGGAAGTACAATGAGCAGTTCTTC. The V gene is TRBV5-1, the J gene TRBJ2-1; 7 bases are shared with TRBD2. CDR3 size: 16 residues. Trimming at V came to 3 bases and at J to 4 bases, leaving 10 bases not matched to a gene. Germline-derived CDR1 and CDR2 are SGHRS and YFSETQ.